Shown below are 24 T cell receptor beta chains from a single sample sequenced in a study of blood T cell repertoires in COVID-19. Produced via immunoSEQ multiplex PCR; TCRdb's table is partial and in-frame only. The data contain a few hundred thousand clones, 89% of them singletons. The specimen sequenced was peripheral blood. Source of these receptors: a woman in her 30s with COVID-19, enrolled during active disease.

The rearrangement joins TRBV2 to TRBJ2-5; 13 bases are a match to TRBD2. There are 16 residues in the CDR3. V lost 4 bases to trimming and J lost 5 bases; unmatched junction nucleotides: 7. Germline-derived CDR1 and CDR2 are SNHLY and FYNNEI. The CDR3 region is CASSVTSGGAWETQYF. As DNA, the CDR3 is TGTGCCAGCAGTGTCACTAGCGGGGGGGCCTGGGAGACCCAGTACTTC.

The chain employs TRBV27 and TRBJ2-7; 12 nucleotides line up with TRBD2. Germline V gene lookup returns CDR1 MNHEY and CDR2 SMNVEV (reference sequence). The CDR3 consists of 15 residues. V lost 6 bases to trimming and J lost 0 bases; unmatched junction nucleotides: 3. In DNA, the CDR3 is TGTGCCAGCAGGACGACTAGCGGGAGCTCCTACGAGCAGTACGTC. It specifies CASRTTSGSSYEQYV.

The chain is built from TRBV9 and TRBJ1-6; D is possibly TRBD1 (6 bases). Germline CDR1 reads SGDLS; CDR2 reads YYNGEE. CDR3 length equals 15 residues. Between the trimmed V and J ends, which lost 1 base and 8 bases, there was a span of 13 bases. CDR3 region: CASSVTGSRDSPLHF. CDR3 in DNA: TGTGCCAGCAGCGTAACAGGGTCTCGGGATTCACCCCTCCACTTT.

The rearrangement uses TRBV6-6 and TRBJ1-4; TRBD1 matches 9 bases. After removal of 2 bases from V and 7 bases from J, the junction contained 8 bases not matched to a gene. Germline CDR1 is MNHNY and CDR2 is SVGAGI (reference sequence). The length of the CDR3 is 16 residues. This CDR3 reads CASSYRWTGEGEKLFF. The CDR3 coding sequence is TGTGCCAGCAGTTACCGCTGGACAGGGGAGGGTGAAAAACTGTTTTTT.

The chain has TRBV6-2 or TRBV6-3 and TRBJ2-7; TRBD2 aligns across 13 bases. V gave up 5 bases and J gave up 4 bases; unmatched junction bases: 2. The CDR3 is made up of 14 amino acids. Germline V CDR1 and CDR2: MNHEY, SVGEGT. The CDR3 sequence: CASSRLAGGYEQYV. CDR3 nucleotides: TGTGCCAGCAGTAGACTAGCGGGAGGATACGAGCAGTACGTC.

The chain carries TRBV14 and TRBJ1-2; D is ambiguous. The CDR3 covers 14 residues. Trimming cost V 1 base and J 8 bases, with 14 bases left between them. The germline gives CDR1 SGHDN, CDR2 FVKESK. The CDR3 reads CASSQVAGSSGYTF. In nucleotides, the CDR3 is TGTGCCAGCAGCCAAGTCGCCGGGAGTTCCGGCTACACCTTC.

This chain joins TRBV6-4 and TRBJ1-5; TRBD1 agrees at 8 bases. V lost 0 bases, J lost 5 bases, and 12 bases stayed unmatched. Per germline, CDR1 MRHNA and CDR2 SNTAGT. This CDR3 is 18 amino acids long. DNA for the CDR3: TGTGCCAGCAGTGACTCAGGGTGGGACAGGCCGCCGGATCAGCCCCAGCATTTT. Translation gives CASSDSGWDRPPDQPQHF.

The rearrangement joins TRBV20-1 to TRBJ1-5; the D gene is possibly TRBD1 (6 bases). In germline, CDR1 is DFQATT, CDR2 SNEGSKA (reference sequence). Trimming left V 3 bases short and J 1 base short, with 10 bases between. This CDR3 has 14 residues. CDR3 nucleotides: TGCAGTGCTAGTCAGGGGTGGAGCAATCAGCCCCAGCATTTT. This codes for CSASQGWSNQPQHF.

The chain has TRBV6-2 or TRBV6-3 and TRBJ2-7; D gene unclear. The CDR3 covers 15 residues. CDR1 and CDR2 from the germline V gene are MNHEY and SVGEGT. The V gene lost 2 bases and the J gene lost 1 base, with 12 bases spanning the gap. The CDR3 here is CASSYPWSESYEQYF. The CDR3 bases are TGTGCCAGCAGTTACCCCTGGTCAGAATCCTACGAGCAGTACTTC.

The chain uses TRBV28 and TRBJ2-7; 8 positions agree with TRBD1. Trimming at V came to 6 bases and at J to 3 bases, leaving 7 bases not matched to a gene. The CDR3 has 14 residues. CDR1 and CDR2 (germline): MDHEN, SYDVKM. CDR3 coding DNA: TGTGCCAGCAGCGGGACAGGTGAATTCTACGAGCAGTACTTC. Translating it yields CASSGTGEFYEQYF.

This chain connects TRBV5-1 to TRBJ1-1, with D unclear. The CDR3 spans 15 residues. V gave up 0 bases and J gave up 2 bases, with 11 bases separating them. Germline CDR1 SGHRS, CDR2 YFSETQ. The CDR3 DNA is TGCGCCAGCAGCTTGGTAGGCGGCGGTAACACTGAAGCTTTCTTT. This encodes CASSLVGGGNTEAFF.

The chain couples TRBV5-1 to TRBJ1-1; 8 nucleotides align to TRBD1. The V segment lost 2 bases and the J segment 1 base; nucleotides outside the gene matches: 7. This CDR3 is 16 amino acids long. Germline-derived CDR1 and CDR2 are SGHRS and YFSETQ. As DNA, the CDR3 is TGCGCCAGCAGCTTTAGGCAGGGGGCTGGGAACACTGAAGCTTTCTTT. Amino acids: CASSFRQGAGNTEAFF.

The V and J genes are TRBV18 and TRBJ1-1; D is ambiguous. The CDR3 length is 14 residues. Between the trimmed V and J ends, which lost 3 bases and 3 bases, there was a span of 11 bases. Germline-derived CDR1 and CDR2 are KGHSH and LQKENI. CDR3 DNA: TGTGCCAGCTCACCGGGAGGCTGGGACACTGAAGCTTTCTTT. This translates into CASSPGGWDTEAFF.

The V gene is TRBV7-2, the J gene TRBJ2-3; TRBD1 aligns across 8 bases. Germline CDR1 SGHTA, CDR2 FQGNSA. V lost 4 bases, J lost 3 bases, and 3 bases stayed unmatched. The CDR3 sequence is 14 residues long. As DNA, the CDR3 is TGTGCCAGCAGCTGGACAGGGAGGACAGATACGCAGTATTTT. Its protein is CASSWTGRTDTQYF.

The chain employs TRBV6-5 and TRBJ2-7, with a weak D call TRBD1 (6 bases). This CDR3 region has 13 residues. Per the germline V gene, CDR1 is MNHEY and CDR2 is SVGAGI. The V end was cut by 6 bases, the J end by 7 bases, with 16 bases between. The CDR3 loop reads CASRQQGLGEQYF. For the CDR3, the DNA is TGTGCCAGCAGGCAACAGGGTCTGGGGGAGCAGTACTTC.

The chain joins TRBV29-1 to TRBJ2-5; TRBD2 agrees at 8 bases. CDR3 size: 16 residues. V gave up 3 bases and J gave up 5 bases; unmatched junction bases: 14. CDR1 and CDR2 from the germline V gene are SQVTM and ANQGSEA. The CDR3 region has the DNA TGCAGCGTTGATCCGGGTTTCGGGGGGGCCATCGAGACCCAGTACTTC. It specifies CSVDPGFGGAIETQYF.

V is TRBV19 and J is TRBJ2-5; TRBD2 agrees at 7 bases. V lost 4 bases, J lost 3 bases, and 5 bases stayed unmatched. The CDR3 totals 14 residues. CDR1 is LNHDA, CDR2 SQIVND, per germline (reference sequence). Here the CDR3 reads CASSSRDYKETQYF. CDR3 coding DNA: TGTGCCAGTAGTAGCCGGGACTACAAAGAGACCCAGTACTTC.

The V and J genes are TRBV7-2 and TRBJ1-2; 8 nucleotides match TRBD1. The CDR3 runs 16 residues. CDR1 is SGHTA and CDR2 is FQGNSA in the germline V gene. V lost 3 bases to trimming and J lost 6 bases; unmatched junction nucleotides: 12. The chain's CDR3 is CASSFAGRTGKHGYTF. For the CDR3, the DNA is TGTGCCAGCAGCTTTGCTGGTAGGACAGGGAAACATGGCTACACCTTC. The complete variable domain, with remaining parts taken from reference TRBV7-2 and TRBJ1-2, reads GAGVSQSPSNKVTEKGKDVELRCDPISGHTALYWYRQSLGQGLEFLIYFQGNSAPDKSGLPSDRFSAERTGGSVSTLTIQRTQQEDSAVYLCASSFAGRTGKHGYTFGSGTRLTVV.

The CDR3 spells CASSPAWRPVDNEQFF. CDR3 nucleotides: TGTGCCAGCAGCCCCGCCTGGAGGCCCGTCGACAATGAGCAGTTCTTC. The chain recombines TRBV11-3 with TRBJ2-1; TRBD2 might be the D (5 bases). Germline V lookup: CDR1 SGHNT, CDR2 YENEEA. Trimming left V 5 bases short and J 5 bases short, with 19 bases between. The CDR3 is 16 residues long.

The chain employs TRBV7-2 and TRBJ1-4; the match to TRBD1 covers 8 bases. Trimming removed 5 bases from V and 0 bases from J; junction bases left unmatched: 11. This CDR3 spans 18 amino acids. Germline V gene lookup returns CDR1 SGHTA and CDR2 FQGNSA. CDR3 coding DNA: TGTGCCAGCAGCCTCACCGGGACAGGCTCTTCAACTAATGAAAAACTGTTTTTT. Translation: CASSLTGTGSSTNEKLFF.

This chain links TRBV7-9 with TRBJ1-2, with 11 bases identical to TRBD1. The CDR3 totals 16 residues. V shed 2 bases, J shed 4 bases, and the junction held 6 bases outside the gene matches. Germline V gene data show CDR1 as SEHNR and CDR2 as FQNEAQ (reference sequence). The CDR3 sequence: CASSLMDRGLGYGYTF. CDR3 bases: TGTGCCAGCAGCTTAATGGACAGGGGGCTGGGCTATGGCTACACCTTC.

This clone appeared once. At one end the junction does not follow the germline gene, possibly because of a read error. The gene calls are TRBV4-3 and TRBJ2-3; 8 nucleotides align to TRBD2. The CDR3 totals 12 residues. Per germline, CDR1 LGHNA and CDR2 YSLEER. The CDR3: CASSQDRRGATF. The CDR3 nucleotides are TGCGCCAGCAGCCAAGACCGGCGGGGGGCCACCTTT.

The V call is TRBV2, the J call TRBJ2-3, with 7 bases lining up with TRBD2. This CDR3 contains 14 residues. CDR1 is SNHLY and CDR2 is FYNNEI in the germline V gene. V lost 4 bases, J lost 1 base, and 2 bases stayed unmatched. The CDR3 coding sequence is TGTGCCAGCAGTGGGACTAGTGGCACAGATACGCAGTATTTT. This codes for CASSGTSGTDTQYF.

The chain employs TRBV7-2 and TRBJ1-2; no clear D gene. Deletions cut 5 bases from V and 2 bases from J, with 12 bases between. Germline values: CDR1 SGHTA, CDR2 FQGNSA. The CDR3 length is 14 residues. CDR3 loop: CASSPPGLNYGYTF. DNA for the CDR3: TGTGCCAGCAGCCCCCCCGGACTAAACTATGGCTACACCTTC.